A single sample gave rise to the 9 T cell receptor beta chains below, sequenced in a study of early T cells in non-severe SARS-CoV-2 infection. TCRdb fed the 5' RACE reads into MiXCR, producing one record per CDR3 protein. The table lists 50,000 to 65,000 distinct CDR3 sequences, roughly 18% of them singletons. Sequenced here: whole blood, sampled at baseline. The receptors here all came from an adult who was a healthcare worker with PCR-confirmed SARS-CoV-2 infection or an uninfected control (not recorded which).

This clonotype showed up just a few times. Here the CDR3 DNA reads TGTGCCATCACCCGCGACAGCTCTGGAAACACCATATATTTT. Its protein product is CAITRDSSGNTIYF. The J gene is TRBJ1-3, the V gene TRBV10-3; possible D gene TRBD1, 5 bases. V was trimmed by 7 bases and J by 0 bases, leaving 10 bases between them. CDR3 length equals 14 residues. Germline CDR1 is ENHRY and CDR2 is SYGVKD.

The gene calls are TRBV7-2 and TRBJ2-7, with D tentatively TRBD1 (6 bases). Germline V gene lookup returns CDR1 SGHTA and CDR2 FQGNSA. Trimming removed 1 base at V and 9 bases at J, with 10 bases between. The length of the CDR3 is 12 residues. The CDR3 spells CASSLEAGAQYF. CDR3 coding DNA: TGTGCCAGCAGCTTAGAGGCAGGGGCGCAGTACTTC.

The chain uses TRBV18 and TRBJ2-7; a weak D match, TRBD1 (6 bases). Germline V CDR1 and CDR2: KGHSH, LQKENI. The V end was cut by 5 bases, the J end by 0 bases, with 11 bases between. The CDR3 has 14 amino acids. In DNA, the CDR3 is TGTGCCAGCTCAGCGACAGGAAACTCCTACGAGCAGTACTTC. This codes for CASSATGNSYEQYF.

J is TRBJ2-7 and V is TRBV7-2; no firm D call. Germline V gene data show CDR1 as SGHTA and CDR2 as FQGNSA. The V end lost 1 base, the J end lost 3 bases, and 7 bases lay between the germline ends. The CDR3 is made up of 13 amino acids. The CDR3 spells CASSLGASYEQYF. Here the CDR3 DNA reads TGTGCCAGCAGCTTAGGGGCCAGCTACGAGCAGTACTTC.

The chain links TRBV7-2 to TRBJ1-1; maybe TRBD1 (5 bases). V was trimmed by 5 bases and J by 0 bases, leaving 10 bases between them. Germline CDR1 and CDR2: SGHTA and FQGNSA. This CDR3 region has 14 residues. The CDR3 loop reads CASSLQAMNTEAFF. CDR3 DNA: TGTGCCAGCAGCCTACAGGCCATGAACACTGAAGCTTTCTTT.

V usage is TRBV24-1 and J usage is TRBJ1-1; D possibly corresponds to TRBD1 (5 bases). V lost 4 bases and J lost 1, with 9 bases in between. CDR1 is KGHDR, CDR2 SFDVKD, per germline. CDR3 length: 14 amino acids. The CDR3 sequence is CATSESGPNTEAFF. CDR3 coding DNA: TGTGCCACCAGTGAATCAGGGCCGAACACTGAAGCTTTCTTT.

Relative to its sample, this clonotype is medium-sized. This chain uses TRBV2 with TRBJ1-5; tentative D call: TRBD1 (5 bases). This CDR3 has 15 amino acids. CDR1 and CDR2 from the germline V gene are SNHLY and FYNNEI. Trimming pared 8 bases from V and 7 bases from J, leaving 21 bases between. CDR3 residues: CASGGLFSRDQPQHF. The CDR3 region has the DNA TGTGCCAGCGGGGGGTTATTCTCCAGGGACCAGCCCCAGCATTTT.

V usage is TRBV10-3 and J usage is TRBJ1-2, with a weak D call TRBD1 (6 bases). The V gene lost 3 bases and the J gene lost 4 bases, with 12 bases spanning the gap. The germline gives CDR1 ENHRY, CDR2 SYGVKD. The CDR3 is 14 amino acids. The DNA for the CDR3 is TGTGCCATCAGTGATGGGACACCCTCCTATGGCTACACCTTC. Protein product: CAISDGTPSYGYTF.

This clonotype was seen a handful of times. This chain uses TRBV6-6 with TRBJ1-1, with D unresolved. Trimming pared 2 bases from V and 1 base from J, leaving 8 bases between. The germline V gene encodes CDR1 MNHNY and CDR2 SVGAGI (reference sequence). The CDR3 is made up of 14 amino acids. The CDR3 protein is CASSYRGKNTEAFF. CDR3 coding DNA: TGTGCCAGCAGTTACCGCGGAAAGAACACTGAAGCTTTCTTT.